What follows are 9 T cell receptor beta chains derived from one specimen sequenced in a study of cytomegalovirus exposure and HLA in healthy donors. The PCR used 60 Vbeta and 13 Jbeta primers. The method was immunoSEQ multiplex PCR; TCRdb's version includes in-frame clones alone and lacks a portion of them. The data contain 150,000 or so clones, about four fifths of them singletons. What was sequenced was PBMCs. Receptors were obtained from a woman between 18 and 30 years old in good health and CMV-seropositive.

The J gene is TRBJ2-2, the V gene TRBV7-9, with TRBD1 as a possible D gene (5 bases). The V and J ends lost 5 bases and 6 bases respectively, with 16 bases between them. The CDR3 sequence is 15 residues long. Per germline, CDR1 SEHNR and CDR2 FQNEAQ (reference sequence). DNA for the CDR3: TGTGCCAGCAGCATTAGGACAACTCCACCCGGGGAGCTGTTTTTT. Translation gives CASSIRTTPPGELFF.

The rearrangement joins TRBV7-3 to TRBJ2-1, with 8 positions matching TRBD2. The V gene end was trimmed by 5 bases and the J gene end by 7 bases; junction bases not matched to a gene: 10. Germline lookup yields CDR1 SGHTA and CDR2 FQGTGA. The CDR3 extends over 15 amino acids. As DNA, the CDR3 is TGTGCCAGCAGCCTTTACGGGGGGGCCGGGAATGAGCAGTTCTTC. Amino acid sequence: CASSLYGGAGNEQFF.

This clone was counted once. The chain combines TRBV15 with TRBJ2-7; tentative D call: TRBD1 (6 bases). This CDR3 has 14 residues. Deletions cut 4 bases from V and 0 bases from J, with 10 bases between. Per germline, CDR1 LNHNV and CDR2 YYDKDF (reference sequence). The CDR3 nucleotides read TGTGCCACCAGCACCACAGGGATCTCCTACGAGCAGTACTTC. Translated: CATSTTGISYEQYF.

The rearrangement uses TRBV6-5 and TRBJ2-1; TRBD1 matches at 9 bases. The V and J ends lost 2 bases and 10 bases, in that order; junction bases with no gene match: 9. There are 15 residues in the CDR3. Germline CDR1 is MNHEY and CDR2 is SVGAGI. The DNA for the CDR3 is TGTGCCAGCAGTTACGCGGGACAGGGAGACCTGGAGCAGTTCTTC. Translating gives CASSYAGQGDLEQFF.

The gene calls are TRBV5-1 and TRBJ1-4, with D unclear. This CDR3 comprises 14 residues. Trimming took 0 bases from V and 6 from J, leaving 9 bases between them. Germline CDR1 reads SGHRS; CDR2 reads YFSETQ. This CDR3 is CASSLDSNDEKLFF. CDR3 coding DNA: TGCGCCAGCAGCTTGGACAGTAATGATGAAAAACTGTTTTTT.

V usage is TRBV6-6 and J usage is TRBJ2-1; 7 nucleotides agree with TRBD2. After removal of 6 bases from V and 3 bases from J, the junction contained 8 bases not matched to a gene. The CDR3 covers 15 residues. CDR1 is MNHNY, CDR2 SVGAGI, per germline (reference sequence). The CDR3 DNA reads TGTGCCAGCAGAGACGGGGGGACCCTCTACAATGAGCAGTTCTTC. This gives the protein CASRDGGTLYNEQFF.

V usage is TRBV6-5 and J usage is TRBJ2-5, with TRBD1 identical over 7 bases. The J call may be mistaken, given a closer DNA end match to TRBJ2-7. The germline V gene encodes CDR1 MNHEY and CDR2 SVGAGI. The CDR3 is 13 amino acids. CDR3 residues: CAAGQGVSYEQYF. The CDR3, as DNA: TGTGCCGCAGGGCAGGGGGTCTCCTACGAGCAGTACTTC.

In DNA form, the CDR3 reads TGTGCCAGCAGTCCCCGACTAGCGGGGGGGACAGATACGCAGTATTTT. This codes for CASSPRLAGGTDTQYF. The rearrangement joins TRBV27 to TRBJ2-3; 14 bases agree with TRBD2. Germline trimming cut 5 bases from V and 3 bases from J; bases unmatched to any gene: 4. The CDR3 contains 16 residues. CDR1 and CDR2 (germline): MNHEY, SMNVEV (reference sequence).

Concerning this clone itself: The sample contains more than one DNA sequence encoding this CDR3. CDR3 loop: CASSPPTGGGNTEAFF. In DNA form, the CDR3 reads TGTGCCAGCTCACCACCGACAGGGGGAGGGAACACTGAAGCTTTCTTT. This chain joins TRBV18 and TRBJ1-1, with 9 bases matching TRBD1. CDR1 is KGHSH and CDR2 is LQKENI in the germline V gene. Trimming removed 0 bases from V and 1 base from J; junction bases left unmatched: 3. The CDR3 covers 16 residues.